This is a list of T cell receptor beta chains from one sample in a study of shared clonotypes between healthy human individuals. Libraries were prepared by immunoSEQ multiplex PCR; TCRdb keeps only in-frame clonotypes and omits some of them. The data hold 700,000 or so clones, with about 78% observed a single time. The specimen sequenced was memory CD4+ T cells sorted from blood. The source is a woman under 40 in good health. The conserved cysteine and the conserved F or W are not part of the CDR3 here. Fields, in order: V gene, clone size, J gene, D gene, CDR3 protein. The D gene is left open where the match is weak. Size tells how often a clone was seen (once, few, many) or the class of an expanded clone, and some rows leave it out.

TRBV28,NA,TRBJ2-7,NA,ASSIGTAPYEQY
TRBV19,NA,TRBJ2-1,TRBD2,ASGTISYNEQF
TRBV29-1,NA,TRBJ2-1,TRBD2,SVGLAGGTNEQF
TRBV2,few,TRBJ2-1,NA,AERTNPYNEQF
TRBV2,NA,TRBJ2-2,NA,ASSDVGRGTGELF
TRBV18,NA,TRBJ2-7,TRBD2,ASSPGLASYEQY
TRBV28,NA,TRBJ2-7,TRBD2,ASSFPGRSYEQY
TRBV18,NA,TRBJ2-7,NA,ASSPRGDHEQY
TRBV14,NA,TRBJ1-1,NA,ASSQVGLNTEAF
TRBV11-2,many,TRBJ2-1,NA,ASSAGGAGSSSYNEQF
TRBV5-1,few,TRBJ1-4,NA,ASSLLGSNEKLF
TRBV19,once,TRBJ2-7,TRBD1,ASSLMDRAYEQY
TRBV27,once,TRBJ2-7,TRBD2,ASSSGLAESYEQY
TRBV6-1,NA,TRBJ2-7,NA,ASSNRGPYEQY
TRBV5-6,NA,TRBJ2-5,TRBD2,ASSGAGGPVTQY
TRBV5-1,NA,TRBJ2-3,TRBD2,ASSSAGTSGSLTDTQY
TRBV2,few,TRBJ1-3,NA,ASALASGNTIY